Included here is one T cell receptor (beta chain) sequence, with context. The antigen it recognizes is unknown. No clone much larger than this one lies a single base away; base qualities are absent. The donors were healthy, HIV-negative adults who had no recently reported acute infections or vaccinations. Every donor was a Caucasian adult living in Nashville, Tennessee, USA. CD4+ T cells were enriched through magnetic negative selection, after which naive cells were positively selected on CD45RA and the remaining negative fraction served as the memory subset. Blood was collected by leukapheresis, and PBMCs were isolated by Ficoll-Histopaque density gradient centrifugation and then cryopreserved in liquid nitrogen vapor phase. Purity and quantity of every magnetically sorted T cell population were checked by analytical flow cytometry. Each sorted fraction had its genomic DNA isolated and then quantified by UV absorbance on a Nanodrop 2000c.

The entry originates in a study of shared clonotypes between healthy human individuals (dated by TCRdb to 2020 to 2021). Regarding the study in general: A few men and a couple of women, aged 18 to 49 years, made up the cohort. For each donor, three plates each were used for CD4 naive and CD4 memory, two plates were used for CD8 naive, and one plate was used for CD8 memory. To estimate repertoire size and how much clonotype sharing occurs between individuals, the study deeply sequenced the blood TCR repertoires of five healthy adults. Different laboratories and diverse techniques were used to prepare libraries and sequence TCR repertoires, to increase sequencing depth and limit assay-specific biases. Between about 0.8 and 9 billion PBMCs per donor were obtained by leukapheresis. The investigation overall reported the following: Across a handful of donors, 5% to 6% of naive CD4, 3% to 3.5% of naive CD8, about 2.3% of memory CD4, and about 0.4% of memory CD8 clonotypes were shared. Even with the large sequencing depth, rarefaction of the sorted-subset datasets indicated that sequencing was incomplete. Compared with non-shared clonotypes, the clonotypes found in all four sorted-subset donors had higher generation probabilities. Pairwise subsampling indicated that sequencing depth was expected to affect the degree of clonotype sharing among donors. Sampling was limited to blood, and TCR repertoires in tissue likely differ from TCR repertoires in blood. Because the study included a small number of donors, the genetic and exposure-history diversity represented was limited. Estimated clonotype richness was generally larger for naive than for memory subsets.

Using the deep immunoSEQ assay, TCR CDR3 regions were amplified from genomic DNA by multiplex PCR. Genomic DNA extracted from each cell subset was distributed evenly over all wells of several immunoSEQ 96-well plates, and each plate served as one replicate. Each replicate PCR for sorted subsets received 200 ng genomic DNA, equal to tens of thousands of T cell genomes. Purified libraries were quantified with a Qubit 3.0 fluorometer, sized on a Bioanalyzer 2100, and re-quantified with the KAPA Library Quantification kit. Each immunoSEQ 96-well plate was sequenced on its own single-read 150-cycle Illumina NextSeq 550 flow cell. The original pipeline was this. Because the immunoSEQ output held only junctional sequences and lacked quality scores, the filtering could not match the filtering applied to full-length reads. To assign V/J genes and CDR3, sequences were annotated using PyIR, a Python wrapper for IgBLAST v1.9, with IMGT germline references. Reads were removed for weak V/J assignments (E-value above 1e-6), missing CDR3, stop codons, out-of-frame junctions, or ambiguous translated residues. V3J clonotypes were defined as sequences sharing the same inferred V gene, J gene, and CDR3 amino acid sequence. Percentage overlap between repertoires was calculated by dividing the number of shared unique clonotypes by the size of the smaller repertoire. RTK rarefaction, the Chao1 estimator, and Recon v2.1 estimates of unobserved clonotypes were used to assess repertoire richness. Generation probabilities were computed with OLGA for all TCRbeta clonotypes obtained by the gDNA method from a handful of donors. TCRdb re-hosts the immuneACCESS table, in-frame sequences only. Its copies lack some clones; in the studies checked, an unresolved V gene accounts for under half of them, and the cause for the rest is not known. V and J calls plus clone size are reproduced from that table; the DNA served to infer D and trimming. The table for this sample lists under 750,000 clones; approximately 77% of them were counted only once. Around 1.7% of the sample comes from the top ten.

The V and J ends are trimmed by 3 bases and 7 bases, leaving 9 bases between them. Measured from the cysteine to the phenylalanine, the CDR3 is 12 residues long. Only the CDR3 DNA stays, 36 bases, in frame from base 1. CDR1 and CDR2, looked up from the germline V gene (reference sequence), are WNHNN and SYGVQD. The chain links TRBV10-1 with TRBJ1-1; no D gene is confidently identified. The sequence was collected from a woman aged 25-40 years in good health. The source material was memory CD4+ T cells sorted from blood. The sample's cell subset or site label is to be understood as: CD45RA-negative fraction. The nucleotides read TGCGCCAGCAGTGAATTATTGGGTGAAGCTTTCTTT. Its protein reads: CASSELLGEAFF.